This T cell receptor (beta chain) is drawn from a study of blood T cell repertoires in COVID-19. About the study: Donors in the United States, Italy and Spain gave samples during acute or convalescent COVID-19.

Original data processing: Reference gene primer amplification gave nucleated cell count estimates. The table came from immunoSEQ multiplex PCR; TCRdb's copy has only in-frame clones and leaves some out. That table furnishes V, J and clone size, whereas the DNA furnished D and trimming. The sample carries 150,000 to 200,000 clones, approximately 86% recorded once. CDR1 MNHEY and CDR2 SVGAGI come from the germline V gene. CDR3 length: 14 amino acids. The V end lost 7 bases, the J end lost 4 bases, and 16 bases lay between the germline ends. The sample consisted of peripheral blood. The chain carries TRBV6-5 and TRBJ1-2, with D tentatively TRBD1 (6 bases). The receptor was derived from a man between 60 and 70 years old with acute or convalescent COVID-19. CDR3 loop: CASTEGHGIYGYTF. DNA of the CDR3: TGTGCCAGCACCGAGGGACACGGTATCTATGGCTACACCTTC.